This is a list of T cell receptor beta chains from one sample in a study of blood T cell repertoires in COVID-19. Method: immunoSEQ multiplex PCR; TCRdb's copy keeps in-frame clones and lacks some. The sample holds around 150,000 clones, roughly 85% seen once. Sample: peripheral blood. The receptors derive from a man between 65 and 85 years old with acute or convalescent COVID-19. The CDR3 runs from the conserved cysteine through the conserved F or W. The D gene is left open where the match is weak. Expanded clones are given a class, and other clones once, few, many or no size at all.

j_gene	d_gene	abundance	v_gene	CDR3aa	CDR3nt
TRBJ2-3	NA	NA	TRBV5-1	CASSFAQGTDTQYF	TGCGCCAGCAGCTTCGCTCAGGGAACAGATACGCAGTATTTT
TRBJ2-2	TRBD1	NA	TRBV19	CASSTPGTVPGELFF	TGTGCCAGTAGTACCCCCGGGACAGTTCCCGGGGAGCTGTTTTTT
TRBJ2-2	NA	NA	TRBV3-1/TRBV3-2	CASSSIGQSNTGELFF	TGTGCCAGCAGCTCAATCGGACAGTCGAACACCGGGGAGCTGTTTTTT
TRBJ2-1	TRBD2	NA	TRBV6-5	CASSSPGGAYNEQFF	TGTGCCAGCAGTTCCCCGGGGGGGGCCTACAATGAGCAGTTCTTC
TRBJ1-2	NA	few	TRBV5-1	CASSLSQNYGYTF	TGCGCCAGCAGCTTGAGTCAGAACTATGGCTACACCTTC
TRBJ1-1	TRBD1	NA	TRBV28	CASSLSRDRSHTEAFF	TGTGCCAGCAGTTTATCCCGGGACAGATCGCACACTGAAGCTTTCTTT
TRBJ2-1	NA	NA	TRBV9	CASSVVLADNEQFF	TGTGCCAGCAGCGTAGTGTTAGCGGACAATGAGCAGTTCTTC
TRBJ1-4	TRBD1	NA	TRBV7-9	CASSPTGWGNEKLFF	TGTGCCAGCAGCCCGACAGGGTGGGGGAATGAAAAACTGTTTTTT
TRBJ1-6	NA	NA	TRBV5-4	CASSLGGDNSPLHF	TGTGCCAGCAGCTTGGGGGGGGATAATTCACCCCTCCACTTT
TRBJ2-1	NA	NA	TRBV2	CASSLTSSYNEQFF	TGTGCCAGCAGTCTAACGAGCTCCTACAATGAGCAGTTCTTC
TRBJ1-5	NA	NA	TRBV27	CASSQGLPNQPQHF	TGTGCCAGCAGTCAGGGACTGCCCAATCAGCCCCAGCATTTT
TRBJ2-1	NA	NA	TRBV9	CASSVRIGGNEQFF	TGTGCCAGCAGCGTAAGGATCGGCGGAAATGAGCAGTTCTTC
TRBJ1-3	NA	NA	TRBV13	CASSPGWGAGNTIYF	TGTGCCAGCAGCCCAGGCTGGGGGGCTGGAAACACCATATATTTT
TRBJ2-2	NA	NA	TRBV12-3/TRBV12-4	CASQRERELFF	TGTGCCAGTCAACGGGAGAGGGAGCTGTTTTTT
TRBJ1-1	NA	NA	TRBV7-3	CASSLGQSTEAFF	TGTGCCAGCAGCCTCGGACAGAGCACTGAAGCTTTCTTT
TRBJ1-1	TRBD1	few	TRBV7-9	CASSFTGDTEAFF	TGTGCCAGCAGCTTTACAGGGGACACTGAAGCTTTCTTT
TRBJ1-1	NA	NA	TRBV11-1	CASSLASRGRTEAFF	TGTGCCAGCAGCTTAGCGTCAAGGGGCAGAACTGAAGCTTTCTTT
TRBJ2-5	NA	NA	TRBV2	CASREAGETQYF	TGTGCCAGCAGGGAGGCGGGAGAGACCCAGTACTTC
TRBJ1-1	TRBD1	NA	TRBV18	CASSRTGTTTEAFF	TGTGCCAGCTCAAGGACAGGGACGACCACTGAAGCTTTCTTT
TRBJ2-2	TRBD2	NA	TRBV5-1	CASSLGGTRAGELFF	TGCGCCAGCAGCTTGGGAGGGACTAGAGCCGGGGAGCTGTTTTTT
TRBJ1-1	TRBD1	NA	TRBV7-2	CASSLKKGAPEAFF	TGTGCCAGCAGCTTAAAGAAGGGGGCTCCTGAAGCTTTCTTT
TRBJ1-2	TRBD1	NA	TRBV18	CASSPPVPPQGGHGYTF	TGTGCCAGCTCACCACCGGTCCCACCACAGGGGGGGCATGGCTACACCTTC
TRBJ1-1	TRBD1	NA	TRBV6-5	CASSLDRGASTEAFF	TGTGCCAGCAGTCTGGACAGGGGGGCAAGCACTGAAGCTTTCTTT
TRBJ1-2	NA	NA	TRBV19	CASSIDTGNYGYTF	TGTGCCAGTAGTATAGATACAGGGAACTATGGCTACACCTTC
TRBJ1-1	TRBD1	NA	TRBV28	CASRRQGALAEAFF	TGTGCCAGCAGGAGACAGGGGGCACTGGCTGAAGCTTTCTTT
TRBJ1-5	TRBD1	NA	TRBV7-3	CASSFRRDRILYSNQPQHF	TGTGCCAGCAGCTTCCGCCGGGACAGGATCCTATATAGCAATCAGCCCCAGCATTTT
TRBJ2-7	NA	NA	TRBV15	CATSMPEGGEQYF	TGTGCCACCAGCATGCCAGAGGGTGGCGAGCAGTACTTC
TRBJ2-2	TRBD1	NA	TRBV5-1	CASSLSPGGSAGELFF	TGCGCCAGCAGCTTGTCCCCAGGGGGCAGTGCCGGGGAGCTGTTTTTT
TRBJ2-7	TRBD1	few	TRBV14	CASSQGTGPYEQYF	TGTGCCAGCAGCCAAGGGACAGGGCCCTACGAGCAGTACTTC
TRBJ2-7	TRBD2	NA	TRBV7-2	CASSLTSGVSYEQYF	TGTGCCAGCAGTCTAACTAGCGGGGTCTCCTACGAGCAGTACTTC
TRBJ1-1	TRBD1	NA	TRBV9	CASSERPGQEIMNTEAFF	TGTGCCAGCAGCGAGCGACCGGGACAGGAGATCATGAACACTGAAGCTTTCTTT
TRBJ2-1	TRBD2	NA	TRBV7-2	CASSLGGTSVEQFF	TGTGCCAGCAGCTTAGGTGGGACTAGCGTTGAGCAGTTCTTC
TRBJ2-2	TRBD2	NA	TRBV7-2	CASSFNSGGNTGELFF	TGTGCCAGCAGCTTTAACAGCGGGGGGAACACCGGGGAGCTGTTTTTT
TRBJ2-1	NA	NA	TRBV5-1	CASSLDGSSYNEQFF	TGCGCCAGCAGCTTGGATGGGAGCTCCTACAATGAGCAGTTCTTC
TRBJ2-2	TRBD1	NA	TRBV30	CAWGTGGTGELFF	TGTGCCTGGGGCACAGGGGGGACCGGGGAGCTGTTTTTT
TRBJ2-7	NA	NA	TRBV9	CASSVEWGAPYEQYF	TGTGCCAGCAGCGTAGAGTGGGGCGCCCCCTACGAGCAGTACTTC
TRBJ2-7	TRBD2	NA	TRBV18	CASSPGTGGSYEQYF	TGTGCCAGCTCACCCGGGACGGGAGGCTCCTACGAGCAGTACTTC
TRBJ2-7	TRBD1	NA	TRBV18	CASSRDRTYEQYF	TGTGCCAGCTCCCGGGACAGGACCTACGAGCAGTACTTC
TRBJ1-1	NA	NA	TRBV28	CASSGQMNTEAFF	TGTGCCAGCAGTGGACAGATGAACACTGAAGCTTTCTTT
TRBJ2-5	NA	NA	TRBV12-3/TRBV12-4	CASSLVLETQYF	TGTGCCAGCAGTTTAGTATTAGAGACCCAGTACTTC
TRBJ1-1	TRBD1	once	TRBV3-1/TRBV3-2	CASSQGTGGKGTEAFF	TGTGCCAGCAGCCAAGGGACAGGGGGAAAGGGGACTGAAGCTTTCTTT
TRBJ1-5	TRBD1	NA	TRBV12-3/TRBV12-4	CASSSDRVQPQHF	TGTGCCAGCAGTTCGGACAGGGTCCAGCCCCAGCATTTT
TRBJ2-3	TRBD1	NA	TRBV27	CASSSRQGFTDTQYF	TGTGCCAGCAGTTCAAGACAGGGGTTCACAGATACGCAGTATTTT
TRBJ2-7	NA	NA	TRBV6-5	CASSSTYEQYF	TGTGCCAGCAGTTCCACCTACGAGCAGTACTTC
TRBJ1-1	NA	NA	TRBV14	CASSQDQNTEAFF	TGTGCCAGCAGCCAAGACCAGAACACTGAAGCTTTCTTT
TRBJ2-1	NA	NA	TRBV11-3	CASSLEQGDYNEQFF	TGTGCCAGCAGCTTAGAACAGGGCGACTACAATGAGCAGTTCTTC
TRBJ1-2	TRBD1	NA	TRBV4-3	CASSPAGQRGFLYGYTF	TGCGCCAGCAGCCCGGCGGGACAGCGGGGGTTCCTCTATGGCTACACCTTC
TRBJ2-1	TRBD1	NA	TRBV5-1	CASSLDRGYNEQFF	TGCGCCAGCAGCTTGGACAGGGGCTACAATGAGCAGTTCTTC